This TCR beta chain stems from a study of blood T cell repertoires in COVID-19. Looking at the study overall: Specimens from acute and convalescent COVID-19 originated in the United States, Italy and Spain. The analysed material was cDNA or gDNA that came from T cells, B-cell-depleted T cells, or PBMCs.

This CDR3 has 14 amino acids. The J segment lost 5 bases and the V segment lost 9 bases, leaving 6 bases of the junction unmatched. The V gene's germline CDR1 is LNHDA and CDR2 SQIVND (reference sequence). Profiled with immunoSEQ multiplex PCR; TCRdb holds only in-frame clones, not every one. The sample records roughly 90,000 clones, approximately 92% being singletons. This TCR derives from a woman of 80 years or more with active COVID-19. The sequenced sample was peripheral blood. This sequence joins TRBV19 and TRBJ2-1, with 11 bases matching TRBD2. The CDR3 spells CASAWTSGHNEQFF. The CDR3 DNA reads TGTGCCAGCGCGTGGACTAGCGGGCACAATGAGCAGTTCTTC.